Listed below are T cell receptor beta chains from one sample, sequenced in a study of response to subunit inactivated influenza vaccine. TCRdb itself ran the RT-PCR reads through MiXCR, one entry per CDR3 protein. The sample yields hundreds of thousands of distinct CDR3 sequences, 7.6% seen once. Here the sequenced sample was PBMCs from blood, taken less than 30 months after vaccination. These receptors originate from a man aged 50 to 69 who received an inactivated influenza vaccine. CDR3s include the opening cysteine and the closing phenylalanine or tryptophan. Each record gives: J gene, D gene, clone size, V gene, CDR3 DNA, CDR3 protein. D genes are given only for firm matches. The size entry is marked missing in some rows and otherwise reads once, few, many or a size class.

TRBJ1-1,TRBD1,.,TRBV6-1,TGTGCCAGCAGCCCGGACAGGCGGAACACTGAAGCTTTCTTT,CASSPDRRNTEAFF
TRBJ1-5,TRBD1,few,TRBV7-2,TGTGCCAGCAGCTTAGCGGACTGGGACAGAGATCAGCCCCAGCATTTT,CASSLADWDRDQPQHF
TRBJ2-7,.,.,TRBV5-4,TGTGCCAGCAGCGATAACCCCTACGAGCAGTACTTC,CASSDNPYEQYF
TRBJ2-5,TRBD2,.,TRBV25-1,TGTGCCAGCAGTGAAGCCCCATGGCAGGGAGGGAAGACCCAGTACTTC,CASSEAPWQGGKTQYF
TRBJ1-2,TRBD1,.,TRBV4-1,TGCGCCAGCAGCCAAGAGTTCTGGACAGGGAATGGCTACACCTTC,CASSQEFWTGNGYTF
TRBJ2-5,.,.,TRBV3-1,TGTGCCAGCAGCCAAGAGGTCATAATAGAGACCCAGTACTTC,CASSQEVIIETQYF
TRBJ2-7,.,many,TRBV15,TGTGCCACCAGCAGAGATGGCCAAGGGGACGAGCAGTACTTC,CATSRDGQGDEQYF
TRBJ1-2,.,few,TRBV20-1,TGCAGTGCCCCTGAATACTATGGCTACACCTTC,CSAPEYYGYTF
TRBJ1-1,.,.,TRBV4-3,TGCGCCAGCAGCCAAGATATCGGCCGGGTTGGTGAAGCTTTCTTT,CASSQDIGRVGEAFF
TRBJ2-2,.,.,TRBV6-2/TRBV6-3,TGTGCCAGCAGTATACAGGGTACCATCGGGGAGCTGTTTTTT,CASSIQGTIGELFF
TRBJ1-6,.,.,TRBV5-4,TGTGCCAGCAGCCCAGGAAGGGCGAGCTCCTATAATTCACCCCTCCACTTT,CASSPGRASSYNSPLHF
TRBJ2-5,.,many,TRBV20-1,TGCAGTGCTAACCCGGGGACCCAGTACTTC,CSANPGTQYF
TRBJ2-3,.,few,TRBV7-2,TGTGCCAGCAGCTTCCACAGGTTGGGCACAGATACGCAGTATTTT,CASSFHRLGTDTQYF
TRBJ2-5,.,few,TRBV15,TGTGCCACCAGCAGAACTGTAGGGGAGACCCAGTACTTC,CATSRTVGETQYF
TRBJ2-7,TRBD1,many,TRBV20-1,TGCAGTGCTACTAGGACAGGGGGGCGTTACGAGCAGTACTTC,CSATRTGGRYEQYF
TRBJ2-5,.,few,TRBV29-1,TGCAGCGTTGAAGGGGACCTCCAAGAGACCCAGTACTTC,CSVEGDLQETQYF
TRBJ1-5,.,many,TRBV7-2,TGTGCCAGCAGCTTAGCGGTAGGGTTCAGCAATCAGCCCCAGCATTTT,CASSLAVGFSNQPQHF
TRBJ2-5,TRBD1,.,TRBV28,TGTGCCAGCAGCATCGGACAGGGTCGACAAGAGACCCAGTACTTC,CASSIGQGRQETQYF
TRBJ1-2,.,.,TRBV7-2,TGTGCCAGCAGCCCAGCAGGTCCTAACTATGGCTACACCTTC,CASSPAGPNYGYTF
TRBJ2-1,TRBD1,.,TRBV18,TGTGCCAGCTCACCAATCAGACAGGGGATCAATGAGCAGTTCTTC,CASSPIRQGINEQFF
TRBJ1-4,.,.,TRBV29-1,TGCAGCGTTGGGTCGGTAATGGGGAGACTGTTTTTT,CSVGSVMGRLFF
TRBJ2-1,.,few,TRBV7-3,TGTGCCAGCAGCCCCTGGGCAGGGCGCGACAATGAGCAGTTCTTC,CASSPWAGRDNEQFF
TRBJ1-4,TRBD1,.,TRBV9,TGTGCCAGCAGCTCAGGGACAGCTAATGAAAAACTGTTTTTT,CASSSGTANEKLFF
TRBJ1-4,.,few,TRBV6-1,TGTGCCAGCAGGAAGGGAGGAAGCGAGGGAAAACTGTTTTTT,CASRKGGSEGKLFF
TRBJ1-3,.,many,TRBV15,TGTGCCACCAGCAGAACGTTTATGGGGAGTCGTGGAAACACCATATATTTT,CATSRTFMGSRGNTIYF
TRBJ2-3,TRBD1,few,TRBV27,TGTGCCAGCAGCCATACAGGGGGGACAGATACGCAGTATTTT,CASSHTGGTDTQYF
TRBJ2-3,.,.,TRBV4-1,TGCGCCAGCAGCCAAGATATGCAGTACACAGATACGCAGTATTTT,CASSQDMQYTDTQYF
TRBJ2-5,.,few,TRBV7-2,TGTGCCAGCAGCTTACATCACCGGGATCCCCAAGAGACCCAGTACTTC,CASSLHHRDPQETQYF
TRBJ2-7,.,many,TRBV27,TGTGCCAGCAGAAGGGGGATTTCCGACTACGAGCAGTACTTC,CASRRGISDYEQYF
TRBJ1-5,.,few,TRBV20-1,TGCAGTGCTTCTCCAGGGGGCAATCAGCCCCAGCATTTT,CSASPGGNQPQHF
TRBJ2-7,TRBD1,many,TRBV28,TGTGCCAGCAGTTCCCTAGGACAGGGGGCCGACGAGCAGTACTTC,CASSSLGQGADEQYF
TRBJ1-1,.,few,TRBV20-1,TGCAGTGCTAGAGGGGGTTGGGCCTTGAACACTGAAGCTTTCTTT,CSARGGWALNTEAFF
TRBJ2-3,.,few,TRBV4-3,TGCGCCAGCAGCGTGTGGAGGGGCTTGACAGATACGCAGTATTTT,CASSVWRGLTDTQYF
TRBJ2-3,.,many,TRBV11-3,TGTGCCAGCAGCTTAAACGGCGGGTCCACAGATACGCAGTATTTT,CASSLNGGSTDTQYF
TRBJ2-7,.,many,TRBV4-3,TGCGCCAGCAGCCAAGATACTACAAACTACGAGCAGTACTTC,CASSQDTTNYEQYF
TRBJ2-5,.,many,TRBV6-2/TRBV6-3,TGTGCCAGCGCCCCCGGCGGGGTTCAAGAGACCCAGTACTTC,CASAPGGVQETQYF
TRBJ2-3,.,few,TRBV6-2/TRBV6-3,TGTGCCAGCAGTGACGAGAAGCCTTGGGCAGATACGCAGTATTTT,CASSDEKPWADTQYF
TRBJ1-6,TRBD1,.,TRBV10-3,TGTGCCATCAGGCAGGACAGGAGTAATTCACCCCTCCACTTT,CAIRQDRSNSPLHF
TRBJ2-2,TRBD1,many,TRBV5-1,TGCGCCAGCAGACGTCCCGGGACAGGGTCCGGGGAGCTGTTTTTT,CASRRPGTGSGELFF
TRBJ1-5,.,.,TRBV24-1,TGTGCCACCAGTGATTTGAGTCAGGGGTATCAGCCCCAGCATTTT,CATSDLSQGYQPQHF
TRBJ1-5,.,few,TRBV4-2,TGTGCCAGCAGCCAAGTAGGTGGAGGACAGCCCCAGCATTTT,CASSQVGGGQPQHF
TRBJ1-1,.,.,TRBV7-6,TGTGCCAGCAGCTTAGTGGGGGGCAGGGTCAACACTGAAGCTTTCTTT,CASSLVGGRVNTEAFF
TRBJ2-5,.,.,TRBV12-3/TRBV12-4,TGTGCCAGCAGTGGCCCCGGGTGGAGGCAAGAGACCCAGTACTTC,CASSGPGWRQETQYF
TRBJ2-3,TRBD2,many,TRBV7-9,TGTGCCAGCAGTTCCATGTCTGCGGGGGGCGCTCATACGCAGTATTTT,CASSSMSAGGAHTQYF
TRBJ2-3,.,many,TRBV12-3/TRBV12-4,TGTGCCAGCAGTTTTAAGAGGGGAGATACGCAGTATTTT,CASSFKRGDTQYF
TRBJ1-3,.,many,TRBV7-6,TGTGCCAGCAGCTTACTTTCCTTCTCTGGAAACACCATATATTTT,CASSLLSFSGNTIYF
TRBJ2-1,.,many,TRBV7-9,TGTGCCAGCAGTTTAAACCCCACGACCATTCGGTTC,CASSLNPTTIRF
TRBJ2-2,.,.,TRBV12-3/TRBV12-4,TGTGCCAGCCGGGGTAGTTTGGGCGGGGAGCTGTTTTTT,CASRGSLGGELFF
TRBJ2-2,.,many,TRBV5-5,TGTGCCAGCAGCTTGGCCCCGGGGGCCGACACCGGGGAGCTGTTTTTT,CASSLAPGADTGELFF
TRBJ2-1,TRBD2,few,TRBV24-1,TGTGCCACCAGTGATAGGGCTAGCGGGAGGGCCTACAATGAGCAGTTCTTC,CATSDRASGRAYNEQFF
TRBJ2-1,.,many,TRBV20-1,TGCAGTGCTCCGACGCTCCACGGACGGGTTTCCTACAATGAGCAGTTCTTC,CSAPTLHGRVSYNEQFF
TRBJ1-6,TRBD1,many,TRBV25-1,TGTGCCAGCAGTGCGCGGGACAGGGGGCCCCTCCACTTT,CASSARDRGPLHF
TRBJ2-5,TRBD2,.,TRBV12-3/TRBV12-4,TGTGCCAGCAGGGCTAGCGGGGGCCGGGAGACCCAGTACTTC,CASRASGGRETQYF
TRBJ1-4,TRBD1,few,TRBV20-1,TGCAGTGCTACGGCCCGGGGAGGGGGCAATGAAAAACTGTTTTTT,CSATARGGGNEKLFF
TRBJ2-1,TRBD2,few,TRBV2,TGTGCCAGCATCCGGGGTTTACTAGCGGGGGGGGATGAGCAGTTCTTC,CASIRGLLAGGDEQFF
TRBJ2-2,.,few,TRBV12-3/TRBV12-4,TGTGCCAGCACTGGGCTAGCGAACACCGGGGAGCTGTTTTTT,CASTGLANTGELFF
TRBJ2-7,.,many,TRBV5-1,TGCGCCAGCAGCTTGGGCATGGGCGGGGACCACGAGCAGTACTTC,CASSLGMGGDHEQYF